This T cell receptor (beta chain) was captured in a study of T cell repertoires in cytomegalovirus infection. In the study overall: In public TCR beta signatures, there were indications of both CMV infection and matching HLA type.

TCRdb reanalysed the reads using MiXCR and keeps one entry per CDR3 protein. This table holds 150,000 to 200,000 distinct CDR3 sequences, about a tenth found once. V dropped 4 bases and J dropped 2 bases, with 6 bases sitting between them. The length of the CDR3 is 13 residues. Looked up from germline, CDR1 is SGHTA and CDR2 is FQGNSA. This clonotype was detected ten times or more. Its specificity is unknown. The study's findings and limits: Public TCR beta family frequency separated CMV-and-HLA carriers, including in an independent cohort. HLA-C-restricted CMV-specific TCR beta clonotypes prevailed in the ex vivo response.

This chain joins TRBV7-2 and TRBJ1-3; D is unresolved. The specimen was PBMCs. The sequence came from a human donor in good health (CMV status not recorded). Some clones in this sample may be carry-over from other donors' samples. As DNA, the CDR3 is TGTGCCAGCAGCTCGGACCCTGGAAACACCATATATTTT. Protein: CASSSDPGNTIYF.